This T cell receptor beta chain derives from a study of shared clonotypes between healthy human individuals. As for the study in general: In total, the donors were a couple of women and a few men aged 18 to 49.

In the naive CD8 group, cells lacked CD45RO and were positively selected for CCR7, so terminally differentiated effector memory CD45RA+ cells were left out. The sample holds a few counts of this clone. The antigen is unknown. Here immunoSEQ multiplex PCR was the method, and the copy in TCRdb shows in-frame clones only, minus some. The sample records millions of clones, roughly 95% being singletons. V was pared by 5 bases and J by 0 bases, with 12 bases of the junction left unmatched. The germline V gene encodes CDR1 SEHNR and CDR2 FQNEAQ (reference sequence). This CDR3 has 17 residues. General observations from the study: Non-shared clonotypes had lower generation probabilities than those shared by all four donors.

The sequence was collected from a man younger than 30 in good health. This rearrangement joins TRBV7-9 to TRBJ2-7; 8 positions agree with TRBD2. Material: naive CD8+ T cells sorted from blood. CDR3 bases: TGTGCCAGCAGCCCCTCCCCGGGAGGGAGTTCCTCCTACGAGCAGTACTTC. It is translated as CASSPSPGGSSSYEQYF.